These 5 T cell receptor beta chains share one sample of origin, sequenced in a study of identical twins. TCRdb re-derived calls from the 5' RACE reads in MiXCR, one entry per CDR3 protein. In the table there are 400,000 to 500,000 distinct CDR3 sequences, approximately 17% of which are singletons. Material for sequencing was naive T cells sorted from blood. These receptors originate from a man in his fifties in good health.

This clonotype has a count of ten or more. The CDR3 region has the DNA TGCAGTGCTAGAGACGCAGCGGGAGAGTACAATGAGCAGTTCTTC. It encodes CSARDAAGEYNEQFF. The chain joins TRBV20-1 to TRBJ2-1; 8 nucleotides align to TRBD2. V lost 0 bases to trimming and J lost 4 bases; unmatched junction nucleotides: 5. Per germline, CDR1 DFQATT and CDR2 SNEGSKA (reference sequence). The CDR3 loop spans 15 amino acids.

There are a few counts of this clonotype. V usage is TRBV18 and J usage is TRBJ1-1, with D uncertain. Germline V CDR1 and CDR2: KGHSH, LQKENI. The CDR3 spans 14 residues. The V and J ends lost 6 bases and 1 base respectively, with 12 bases between them. Here the CDR3 DNA reads TGTGCCAGCTCGTATGATTGGGCGAACACTGAAGCTTTCTTT. Amino acids: CASSYDWANTEAFF.

This sequence joins TRBV10-2 and TRBJ1-5, with 7 bases lining up with TRBD1. There are 14 residues in the CDR3. The germline V gene encodes CDR1 WSHSY and CDR2 SAAADI. V was pared by 3 bases and J by 7 bases, with 6 bases of the junction left unmatched. CDR3 residues: CASSESTGPQPQHF. DNA for the CDR3: TGCGCCAGCAGTGAATCGACAGGGCCGCAGCCCCAGCATTTT.

This clonotype was detected a few times. The chain is built from TRBV20-1 and TRBJ1-6; D ambiguous. The CDR3 sequence is 12 residues long. V dropped 6 bases and J dropped 9 bases, with 12 bases sitting between them. Germline V gives CDR1 DFQATT, CDR2 SNEGSKA (reference sequence). As DNA, the CDR3 is TGCAGTGCGGCCAATCGGGGTTCACCCCTCCACTTT. This encodes CSAANRGSPLHF.

The V and J genes are TRBV10-1 and TRBJ2-7, with a weak D call TRBD1 (6 bases). Germline V lookup: CDR1 WNHNN, CDR2 SYGVQD (reference sequence). This CDR3 is 13 amino acids long. The V gene lost 3 bases and the J gene lost 7 bases, with 13 bases spanning the gap. The CDR3 DNA reads TGCGCCAGCAGTGATACCATCCAGGGGGAGCAGTACTTC. Translating gives CASSDTIQGEQYF.